This T cell receptor beta chain was identified in a study of graft-versus-host responses after intestinal transplantation. CDR1 and CDR2 (germline): SGHRS, YFSETQ. The length of the CDR3 is 13 residues. The V gene end was trimmed by 0 bases and the J gene end by 6 bases; junction bases not matched to a gene: 2. Repertoires were generated with immunoSEQ multiplex PCR, while TCRdb's copy carries only in-frame clones and drops some. This table has tens of thousands of clones, just over 90% appearing once. On this clone itself: No antigen is known for it.

Study conclusions and caveats: Allografts from individuals with graft-donor T cell macrochimerism displayed high graft-versus-host to host-versus-graft clonal ratios.

This clonotype was obtained from a human donor who received an intestinal transplant. The sequenced sample was unstimulated CD8+ T cells sorted from spleen or lymph node cells, obtained before intestinal transplant. The chain has TRBV5-1 and TRBJ1-2, with TRBD1 identical over 7 bases. This CDR3 is CASSLAQGDGYTF. DNA of the CDR3: TGCGCCAGCAGCTTGGCCCAGGGGGATGGCTACACCTTC.